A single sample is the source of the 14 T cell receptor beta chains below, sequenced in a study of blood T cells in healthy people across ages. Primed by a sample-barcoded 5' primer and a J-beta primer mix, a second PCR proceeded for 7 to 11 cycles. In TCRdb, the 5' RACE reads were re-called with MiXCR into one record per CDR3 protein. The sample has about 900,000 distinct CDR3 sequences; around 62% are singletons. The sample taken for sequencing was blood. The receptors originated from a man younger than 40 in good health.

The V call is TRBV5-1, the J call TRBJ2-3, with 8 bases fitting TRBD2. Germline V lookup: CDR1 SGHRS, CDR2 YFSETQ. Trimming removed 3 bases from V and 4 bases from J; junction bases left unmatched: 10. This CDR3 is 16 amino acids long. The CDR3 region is CASSSGGTIGADTQYF. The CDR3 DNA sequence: TGCGCCAGCAGCTCGGGGGGGACCATAGGCGCAGATACGCAGTATTTT.

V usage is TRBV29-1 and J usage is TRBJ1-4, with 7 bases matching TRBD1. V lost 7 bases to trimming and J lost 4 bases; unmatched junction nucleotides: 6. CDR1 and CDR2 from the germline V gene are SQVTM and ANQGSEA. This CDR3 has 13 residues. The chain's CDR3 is CSGQGGGNEKLFF. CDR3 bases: TGCAGCGGACAGGGTGGAGGTAATGAAAAACTGTTTTTT.

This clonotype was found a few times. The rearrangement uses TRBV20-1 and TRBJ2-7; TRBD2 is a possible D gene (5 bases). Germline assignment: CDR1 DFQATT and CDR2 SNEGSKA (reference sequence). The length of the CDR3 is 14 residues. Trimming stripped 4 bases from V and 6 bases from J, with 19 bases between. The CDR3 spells CSATPDSAPSEQYF. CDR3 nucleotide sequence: TGCAGTGCTACCCCGGACTCCGCTCCCTCCGAGCAGTACTTC.

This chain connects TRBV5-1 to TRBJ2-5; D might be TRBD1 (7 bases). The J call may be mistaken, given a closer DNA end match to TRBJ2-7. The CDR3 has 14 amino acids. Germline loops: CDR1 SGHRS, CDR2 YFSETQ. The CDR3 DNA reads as TGCGCCAGCAGCTGGCGGAGGGGGCCATACGAGCAGTACTTC. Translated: CASSWRRGPYEQYF.

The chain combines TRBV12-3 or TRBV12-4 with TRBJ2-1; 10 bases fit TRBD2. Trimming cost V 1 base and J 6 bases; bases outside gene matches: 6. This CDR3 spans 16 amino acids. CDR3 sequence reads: CASSLGPSGGPNEQFF. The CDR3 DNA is TGTGCCAGCAGTTTAGGACCTAGCGGGGGTCCCAATGAGCAGTTCTTC.

CDR3 residues: CASRLDYNEQFF. The CDR3 DNA reads TGCGCCAGCAGACTCGACTACAATGAGCAGTTCTTC. This chain connects TRBV5-1 to TRBJ2-1; no reliable D call. The V gene lost 5 bases and the J gene lost 3 bases, with 6 bases spanning the gap. The length of the CDR3 is 12 residues. Germline V gene data show CDR1 as SGHRS and CDR2 as YFSETQ.

CDR3 DNA sequence: TGTGCCAGCAGCGTAGGGGTAGGACCTAACTACGAGCAGTACTTC. Its translation is CASSVGVGPNYEQYF. The V gene is TRBV9, the J gene TRBJ2-4; no firm D call. The end of the DNA fits TRBJ2-7 better, so the J call may be wrong. CDR3 length equals 15 residues. The germline CDR1 and CDR2 sequences are SGDLS and YYNGEE.

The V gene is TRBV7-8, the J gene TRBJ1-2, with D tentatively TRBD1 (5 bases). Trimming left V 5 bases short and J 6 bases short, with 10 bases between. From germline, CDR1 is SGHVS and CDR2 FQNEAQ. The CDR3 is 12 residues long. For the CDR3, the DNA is TGTGCCAGCAGCCCGACGGGGCATGGCTACACCTTC. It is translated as CASSPTGHGYTF. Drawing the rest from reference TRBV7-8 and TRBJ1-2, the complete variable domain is GAGVSQSPRYKVAKRGQDVALRCDPISGHVSLFWYQQALGQGPEFLTYFQNEAQLDKSGLPSDRFFAERPEGSVSTLKIQRTQQEDSAVYLCASSPTGHGYTFGSGTRLTVV.

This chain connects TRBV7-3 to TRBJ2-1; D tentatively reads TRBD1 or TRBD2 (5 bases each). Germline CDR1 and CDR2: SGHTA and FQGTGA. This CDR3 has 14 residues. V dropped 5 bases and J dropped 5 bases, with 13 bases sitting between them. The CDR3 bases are TGTGCCAGCAGCCTACCGGGACCTCACAATGAGCAGTTCTTC. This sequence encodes CASSLPGPHNEQFF.

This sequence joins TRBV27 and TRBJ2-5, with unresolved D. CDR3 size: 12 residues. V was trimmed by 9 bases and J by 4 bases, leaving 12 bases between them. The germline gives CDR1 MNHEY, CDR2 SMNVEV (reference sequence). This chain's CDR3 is CASGWGGETQYF. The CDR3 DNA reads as TGTGCCAGTGGATGGGGTGGAGAGACCCAGTACTTC.

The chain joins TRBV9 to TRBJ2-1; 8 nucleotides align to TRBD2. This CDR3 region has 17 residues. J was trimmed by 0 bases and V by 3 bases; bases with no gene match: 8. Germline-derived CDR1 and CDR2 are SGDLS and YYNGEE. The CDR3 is CASSAEAGVSSYNEQFF. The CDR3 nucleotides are TGTGCCAGCAGCGCAGAAGCGGGGGTCAGCTCCTACAATGAGCAGTTCTTC. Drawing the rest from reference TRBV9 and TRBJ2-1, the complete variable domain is DSGVTQTPKHLITATGQRVTLRCSPRSGDLSVYWYQQSLDQGLQFLIQYYNGEERAKGNILERFSAQQFPDLHSELNLSSLELGDSALYFCASSAEAGVSSYNEQFFGPGTRLTVL.

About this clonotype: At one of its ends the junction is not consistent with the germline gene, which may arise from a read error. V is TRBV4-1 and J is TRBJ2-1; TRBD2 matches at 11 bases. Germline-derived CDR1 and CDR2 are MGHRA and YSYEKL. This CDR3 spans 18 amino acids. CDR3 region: CASNQEASGGSIYNEQFF. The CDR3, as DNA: TGCGCCAGCAACCAAGAAGCTAGCGGGGGGTCCATTTACAATGAGCAGTTCTTC.

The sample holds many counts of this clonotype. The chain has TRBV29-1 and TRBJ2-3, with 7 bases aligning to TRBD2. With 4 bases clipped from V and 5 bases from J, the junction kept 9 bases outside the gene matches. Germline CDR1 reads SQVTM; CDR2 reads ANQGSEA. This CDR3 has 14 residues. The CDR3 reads CSVVRLAAQDTQYF. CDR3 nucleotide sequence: TGCAGCGTTGTGAGGCTAGCGGCTCAAGATACGCAGTATTTT.

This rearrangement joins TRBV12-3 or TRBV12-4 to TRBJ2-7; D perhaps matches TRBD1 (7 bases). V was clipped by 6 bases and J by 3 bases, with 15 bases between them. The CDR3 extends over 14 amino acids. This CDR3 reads CASSIAGGFYEQYF. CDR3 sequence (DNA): TGTGCCAGCAGCATTGCAGGGGGGTTCTACGAGCAGTACTTC.